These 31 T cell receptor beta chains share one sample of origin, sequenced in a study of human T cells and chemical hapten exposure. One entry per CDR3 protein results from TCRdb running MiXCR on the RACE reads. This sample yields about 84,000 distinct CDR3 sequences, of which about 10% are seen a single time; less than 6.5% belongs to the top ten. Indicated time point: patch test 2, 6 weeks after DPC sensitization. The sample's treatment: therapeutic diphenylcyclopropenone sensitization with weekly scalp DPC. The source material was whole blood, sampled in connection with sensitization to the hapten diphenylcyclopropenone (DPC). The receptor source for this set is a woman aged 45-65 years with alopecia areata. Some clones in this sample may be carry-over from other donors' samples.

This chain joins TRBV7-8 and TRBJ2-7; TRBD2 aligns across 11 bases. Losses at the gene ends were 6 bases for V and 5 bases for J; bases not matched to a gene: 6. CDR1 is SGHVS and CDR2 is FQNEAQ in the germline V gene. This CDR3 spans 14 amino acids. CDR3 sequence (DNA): TGTGCCAGCAGTTTCCTAGCGGGAGGTAACGAGCAGTACTTC. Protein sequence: CASSFLAGGNEQYF.

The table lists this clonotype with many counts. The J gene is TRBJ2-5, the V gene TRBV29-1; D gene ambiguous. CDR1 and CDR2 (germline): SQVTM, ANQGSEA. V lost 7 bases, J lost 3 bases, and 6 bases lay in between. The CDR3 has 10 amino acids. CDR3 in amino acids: CSASKETQYF. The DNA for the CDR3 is TGCAGCGCCTCCAAAGAGACCCAGTACTTC.

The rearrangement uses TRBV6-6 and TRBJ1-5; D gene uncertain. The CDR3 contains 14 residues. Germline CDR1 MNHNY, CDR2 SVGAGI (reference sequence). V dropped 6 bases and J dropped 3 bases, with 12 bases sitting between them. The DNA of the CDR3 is TGTGCCAGCAGAGGCCAGCCCTTCAATCAGCCCCAGCATTTT. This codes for CASRGQPFNQPQHF.

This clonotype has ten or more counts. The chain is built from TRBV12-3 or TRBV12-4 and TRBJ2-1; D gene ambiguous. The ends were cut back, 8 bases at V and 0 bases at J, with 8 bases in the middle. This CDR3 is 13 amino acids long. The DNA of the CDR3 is TGTGCCAGCGTCAGGAGCTCCTACAATGAGCAGTTCTTC. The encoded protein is CASVRSSYNEQFF.

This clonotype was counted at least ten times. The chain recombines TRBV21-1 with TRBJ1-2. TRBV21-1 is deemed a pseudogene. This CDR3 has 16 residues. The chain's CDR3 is CASSKARKGRSYGYTF. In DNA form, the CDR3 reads TGTGCCAGCAGCAAAGCCAGGAAGGGTCGGAGCTATGGCTACACCTTC.

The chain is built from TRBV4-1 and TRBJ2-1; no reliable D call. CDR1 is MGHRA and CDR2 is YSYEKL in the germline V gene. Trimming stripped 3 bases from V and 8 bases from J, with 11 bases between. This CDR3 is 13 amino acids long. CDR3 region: CASSHQIEDEQFF. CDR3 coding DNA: TGCGCCAGCAGCCACCAGATCGAAGATGAGCAGTTCTTC.

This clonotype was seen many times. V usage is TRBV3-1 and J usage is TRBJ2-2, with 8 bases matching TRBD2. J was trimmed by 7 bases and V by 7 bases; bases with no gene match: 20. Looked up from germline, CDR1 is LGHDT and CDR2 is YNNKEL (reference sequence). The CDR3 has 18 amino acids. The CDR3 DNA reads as TGTGCCAGCAACCTAGGGGGTCTAGCGGGCGAAATTGTCGGGGAGCTGTTTTTT. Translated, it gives CASNLGGLAGEIVGELFF.

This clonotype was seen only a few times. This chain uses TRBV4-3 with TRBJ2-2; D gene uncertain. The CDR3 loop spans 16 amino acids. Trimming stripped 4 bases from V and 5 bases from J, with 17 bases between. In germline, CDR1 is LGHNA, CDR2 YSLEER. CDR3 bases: TGCGCCAGCAGCCGCGTCAGTACCCCGCAGACCGGGGAGCTGTTTTTT. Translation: CASSRVSTPQTGELFF.

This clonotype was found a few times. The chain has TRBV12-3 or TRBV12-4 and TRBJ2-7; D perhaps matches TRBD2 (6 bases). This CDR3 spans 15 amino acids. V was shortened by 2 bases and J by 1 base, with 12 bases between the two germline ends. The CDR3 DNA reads TGTGCCAGCAGTTTAAGGAGGGATCGGTCCTACGAGCAGTACTTC. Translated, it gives CASSLRRDRSYEQYF.

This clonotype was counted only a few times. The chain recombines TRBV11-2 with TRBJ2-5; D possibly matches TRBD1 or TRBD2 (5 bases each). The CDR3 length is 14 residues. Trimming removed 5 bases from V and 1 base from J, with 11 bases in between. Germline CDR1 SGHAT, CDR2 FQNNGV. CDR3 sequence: CASSPRDGQETQYF. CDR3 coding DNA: TGTGCCAGCAGCCCCCGGGACGGCCAAGAGACCCAGTACTTC.

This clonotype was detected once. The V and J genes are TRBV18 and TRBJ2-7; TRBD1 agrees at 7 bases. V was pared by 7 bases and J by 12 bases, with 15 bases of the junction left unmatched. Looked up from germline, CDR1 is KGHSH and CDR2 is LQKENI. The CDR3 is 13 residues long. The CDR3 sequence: CASFLPSEGAPYF. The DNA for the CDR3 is TGTGCCAGCTTCCTCCCGTCAGAGGGGGCCCCGTACTTC.

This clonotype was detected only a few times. The DNA of the CDR3 is TGTGCCAGCAGTTCGACGTTCGAGCAGTACTTC. Its translation: CASSSTFEQYF. The J gene is TRBJ2-7, the V gene TRBV6-6; D is unresolved. The germline V and J ends were trimmed by 4 bases and 6 bases, with 7 bases remaining between them. The germline V gene encodes CDR1 MNHNY and CDR2 SVGAGI (reference sequence). The CDR3 runs to 11 residues.

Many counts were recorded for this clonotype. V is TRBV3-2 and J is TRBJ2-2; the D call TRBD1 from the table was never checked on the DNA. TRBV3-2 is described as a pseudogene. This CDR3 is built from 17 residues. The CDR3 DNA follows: TGTGCCAGCACCTACTCCCGGGACAGGGGGCTTGAAGGGGAGCTGTTTTTT. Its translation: CASTYSRDRGLEGELFF.

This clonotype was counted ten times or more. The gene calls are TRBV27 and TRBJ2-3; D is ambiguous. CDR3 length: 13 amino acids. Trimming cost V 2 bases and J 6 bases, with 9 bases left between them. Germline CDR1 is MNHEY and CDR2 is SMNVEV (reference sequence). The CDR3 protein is CASSLRGLDTQYF. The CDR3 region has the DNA TGTGCCAGCAGTTTACGAGGCCTGGATACGCAGTATTTT.

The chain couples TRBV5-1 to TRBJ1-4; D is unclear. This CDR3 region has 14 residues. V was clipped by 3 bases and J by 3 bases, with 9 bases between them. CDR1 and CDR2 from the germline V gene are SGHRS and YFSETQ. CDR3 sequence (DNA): TGCGCCAGCAGCTCAAACACAGCTAATGAAAAACTGTTTTTT. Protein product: CASSSNTANEKLFF.

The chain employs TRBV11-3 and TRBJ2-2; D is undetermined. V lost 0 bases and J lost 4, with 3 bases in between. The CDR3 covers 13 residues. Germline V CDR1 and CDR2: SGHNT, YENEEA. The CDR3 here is CASSLEGTGELFF. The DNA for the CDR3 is TGTGCCAGCAGCTTAGAAGGCACCGGGGAGCTGTTTTTT.

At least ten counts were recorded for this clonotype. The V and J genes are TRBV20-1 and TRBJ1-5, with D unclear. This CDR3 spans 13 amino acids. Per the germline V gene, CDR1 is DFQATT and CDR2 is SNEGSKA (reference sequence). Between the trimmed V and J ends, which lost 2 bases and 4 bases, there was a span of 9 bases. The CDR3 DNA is TGCAGTGCTAGATTGGGCAGGAATCAGCCCCAGCATTTT. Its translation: CSARLGRNQPQHF.

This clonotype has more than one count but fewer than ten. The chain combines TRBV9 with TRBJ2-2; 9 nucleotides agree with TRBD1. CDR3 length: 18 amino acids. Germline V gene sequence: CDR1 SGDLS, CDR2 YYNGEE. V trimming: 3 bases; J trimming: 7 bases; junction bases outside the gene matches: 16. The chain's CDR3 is CASSATSYGTGFIGELFF. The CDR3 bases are TGTGCCAGCAGCGCCACCTCCTACGGGACAGGGTTTATCGGGGAGCTGTTTTTT.

The CDR3 nucleotides read TGTGCCAGCAGCCATACAGGGTTGGGCTCATCCTACAATGAGCAGTTCTTC. Protein: CASSHTGLGSSYNEQFF. The V gene is TRBV11-2, the J gene TRBJ2-1; D is possibly TRBD1 (6 bases). V gave up 5 bases and J gave up 1 base, with 18 bases separating them. This CDR3 is built from 17 residues. Germline loops: CDR1 SGHAT, CDR2 FQNNGV.

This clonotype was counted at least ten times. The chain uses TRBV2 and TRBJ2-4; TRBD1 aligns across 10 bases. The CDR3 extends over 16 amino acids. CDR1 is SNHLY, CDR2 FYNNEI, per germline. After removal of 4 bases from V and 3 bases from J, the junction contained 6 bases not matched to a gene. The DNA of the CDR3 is TGTGCCAGCAGTGTGGACAGGGGGTCCGTCAAAAACATTCAGTACTTC. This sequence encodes CASSVDRGSVKNIQYF.

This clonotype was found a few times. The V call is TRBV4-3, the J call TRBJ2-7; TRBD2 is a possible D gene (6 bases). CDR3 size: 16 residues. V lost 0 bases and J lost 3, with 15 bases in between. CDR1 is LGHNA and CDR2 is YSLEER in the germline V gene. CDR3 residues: CASSQDLGGDLYEQYF. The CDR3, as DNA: TGCGCCAGCAGCCAAGATCTTGGCGGGGACCTCTACGAGCAGTACTTC.

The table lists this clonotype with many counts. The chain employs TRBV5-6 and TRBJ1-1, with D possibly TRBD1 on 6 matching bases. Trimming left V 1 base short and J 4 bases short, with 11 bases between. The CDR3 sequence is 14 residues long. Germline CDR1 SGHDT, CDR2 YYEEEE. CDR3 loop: CASSLPDRTTEAFF. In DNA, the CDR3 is TGTGCCAGCAGCTTGCCCGACAGGACCACTGAAGCTTTCTTT.

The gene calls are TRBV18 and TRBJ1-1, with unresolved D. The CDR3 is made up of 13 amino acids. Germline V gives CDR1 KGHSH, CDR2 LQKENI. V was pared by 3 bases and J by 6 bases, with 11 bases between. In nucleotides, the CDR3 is TGTGCCAGCTCACCTAGCAAAGAGGCTGAAGCTTTCTTT. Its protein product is CASSPSKEAEAFF.

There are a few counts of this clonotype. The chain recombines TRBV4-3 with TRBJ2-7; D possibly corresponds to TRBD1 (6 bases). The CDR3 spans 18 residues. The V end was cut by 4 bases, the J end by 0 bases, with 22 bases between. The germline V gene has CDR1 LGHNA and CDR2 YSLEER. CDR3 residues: CASSRGQPLGVSSYEQYF. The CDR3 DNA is TGCGCCAGCAGCCGCGGACAGCCCCTGGGAGTAAGCTCCTACGAGCAGTACTTC.

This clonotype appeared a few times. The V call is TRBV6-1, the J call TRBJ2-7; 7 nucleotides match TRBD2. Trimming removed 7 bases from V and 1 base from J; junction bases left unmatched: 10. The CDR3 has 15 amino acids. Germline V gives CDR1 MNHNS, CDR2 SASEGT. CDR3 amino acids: CASKSGGGTSYEQYF. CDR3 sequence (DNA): TGTGCCAGCAAGAGTGGCGGGGGAACGTCCTACGAGCAGTACTTC.

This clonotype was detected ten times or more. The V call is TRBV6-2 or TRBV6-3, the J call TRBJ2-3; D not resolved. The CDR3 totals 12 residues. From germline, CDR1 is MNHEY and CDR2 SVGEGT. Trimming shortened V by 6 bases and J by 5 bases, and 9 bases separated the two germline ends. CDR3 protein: CASSPLGDTQYF. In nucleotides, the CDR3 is TGTGCCAGCAGCCCCTTGGGAGATACGCAGTATTTT.

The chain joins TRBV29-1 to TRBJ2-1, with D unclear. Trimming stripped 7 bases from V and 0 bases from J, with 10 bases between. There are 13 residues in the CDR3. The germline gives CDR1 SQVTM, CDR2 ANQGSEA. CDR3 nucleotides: TGCAGCGGTTCACCGAGCTCCTACAATGAGCAGTTCTTC. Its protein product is CSGSPSSYNEQFF.

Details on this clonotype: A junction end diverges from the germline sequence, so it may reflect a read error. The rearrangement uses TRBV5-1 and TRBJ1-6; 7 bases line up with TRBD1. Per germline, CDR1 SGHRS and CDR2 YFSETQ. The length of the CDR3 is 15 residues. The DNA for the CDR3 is TGCGCCAGCAGCTTGGCACAGGGGAGCAATTCAGCCCTCCACTTT. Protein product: CASSLAQGSNSALHF.

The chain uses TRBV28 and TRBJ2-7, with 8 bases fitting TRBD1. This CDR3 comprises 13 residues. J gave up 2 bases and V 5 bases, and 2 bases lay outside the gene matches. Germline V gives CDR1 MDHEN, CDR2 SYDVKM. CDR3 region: CASSPTGAYEQYF. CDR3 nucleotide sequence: TGTGCCAGCAGTCCGACAGGGGCCTACGAGCAGTACTTC. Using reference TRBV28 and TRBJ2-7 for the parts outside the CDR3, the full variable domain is DVKVTQSSRYLVKRTGEKVFLECVQDMDHENMFWYRQDPGLGLRLIYFSYDVKMKEKGDIPEGYSVSREKKERFSLILESASTNQTSMYLCASSPTGAYEQYFGPGTRLTVT.

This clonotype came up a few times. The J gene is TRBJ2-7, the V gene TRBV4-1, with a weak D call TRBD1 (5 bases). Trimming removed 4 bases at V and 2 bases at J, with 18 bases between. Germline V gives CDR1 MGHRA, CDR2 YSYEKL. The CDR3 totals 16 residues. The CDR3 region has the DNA TGCGCCAGCAGCCGCCCGTTGAAGGGGCATACCTACGAGCAGTACTTC. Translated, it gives CASSRPLKGHTYEQYF.

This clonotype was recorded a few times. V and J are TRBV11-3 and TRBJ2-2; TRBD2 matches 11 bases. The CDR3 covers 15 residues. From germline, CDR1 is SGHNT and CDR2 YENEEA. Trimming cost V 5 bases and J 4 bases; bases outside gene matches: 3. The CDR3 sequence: CASSRGTSGTGELFF. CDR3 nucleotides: TGTGCCAGCAGCCGAGGGACTAGCGGCACCGGGGAGCTGTTTTTT.